Below, 27 T cell receptor beta chains from the same sample are listed, as sequenced in a study of blood T cell repertoires in COVID-19. The protocol was immunoSEQ multiplex PCR, while the TCRdb copy is restricted to in-frame clones and leaves out a portion. Here the sample spans some 80,000 clones, over 80% being singletons. Source material: peripheral blood. Receptors were obtained from a man older than 75 with active or convalescent COVID-19.

V usage is TRBV29-1 and J usage is TRBJ2-5; no firm D call. The CDR3 extends over 14 amino acids. Between the trimmed V and J ends, which lost 4 bases and 0 bases, there was a span of 12 bases. Germline CDR1 and CDR2: SQVTM and ANQGSEA. The CDR3 spells CSVATEYNQETQYF. The CDR3 DNA reads TGCAGCGTTGCCACAGAATATAACCAAGAGACCCAGTACTTC.

This chain uses TRBV29-1 with TRBJ2-7; no definite D call. CDR1 SQVTM and CDR2 ANQGSEA come from the germline V gene. Trimming stripped 3 bases from V and 0 bases from J, with 6 bases between. This CDR3 contains 12 residues. The CDR3 nucleotides are TGCAGCGTTGACGGTAGCTCCTACGAGCAGTACGTC. It encodes CSVDGSSYEQYV.

The chain carries TRBV7-9 and TRBJ1-5; a weak D match, TRBD1 (6 bases). This CDR3 has 13 amino acids. Trimming removed 5 bases at V and 10 bases at J, with 15 bases between. In germline, CDR1 is SEHNR, CDR2 FQNEAQ (reference sequence). In nucleotides, the CDR3 is TGTGCCAGCAGCACCAACCCAGGGGACCCCCAGCATTTT. Its protein product is CASSTNPGDPQHF.

Written as DNA, the CDR3 is TGTGCCAGCAGCTTAGCGGGACTGTACTCGCAGTTCTTC. Residues: CASSLAGLYSQFF. This chain connects TRBV11-3 to TRBJ2-1; weak D call: TRBD2 (6 bases). Germline V CDR1 and CDR2: SGHNT, YENEEA. This CDR3 comprises 13 residues. Trimming shortened V by 1 base and J by 12 bases, and 13 bases separated the two germline ends.

This chain uses TRBV7-2 with TRBJ1-1; 7 bases align to TRBD1. The CDR3 spans 15 residues. V dropped 5 bases and J dropped 1; count of bases not matched to a gene: 7. CDR1 is SGHTA, CDR2 FQGNSA, per germline. CDR3 coding DNA: TGTGCCAGCAGCCAGCGTTGGACAGGGAACACTGAAGCTTTCTTT. The encoded protein is CASSQRWTGNTEAFF.

The CDR3 nucleotides are TGTGCCAGCAGTGAAAGGGCAGTTGGGGACTACGGCCACTTT. It translates to CASSERAVGDYGHF. The chain couples TRBV6-1 to TRBJ1-6, with D maybe TRBD1 (5 bases). V was cut by 2 bases and J by 18 bases, with 20 bases left in between. CDR3 length equals 14 residues. CDR1 and CDR2 from the germline V gene are MNHNS and SASEGT.

This clone was counted a single time. V usage is TRBV12-3 or TRBV12-4 and J usage is TRBJ1-3; 9 positions agree with TRBD1. CDR3 size: 13 residues. J lost 11 bases, V lost 7 bases, and 9 bases had no gene match. In DNA form, the CDR3 reads TGTGCCAGCACCAAAACAGGGGGCACGGCCATATATTTT. It is translated as CASTKTGGTAIYF.

This sequence joins TRBV6-1 and TRBJ2-6; D gene ambiguous. In germline, CDR1 is MNHNS, CDR2 SASEGT. The CDR3 loop spans 15 amino acids. Trimming removed 2 bases from V and 2 bases from J, with 7 bases in between. CDR3 sequence: CASSESSAGANVLTF. The CDR3 DNA is TGTGCCAGCAGTGAATCCAGTGCTGGGGCCAACGTCCTGACTTTC.

This clone appeared a few times. This chain connects TRBV3-1 (or the pseudogene TRBV3-2) to TRBJ1-2; 8 bases agree with TRBD1. The CDR3 extends over 13 amino acids. Germline lookup yields CDR1 LGHDT and CDR2 YNNKEL (reference sequence). V was clipped by 4 bases and J by 7 bases; unmatched bases: 5. The CDR3 DNA is TGTGCCAGCAGCCCCGGGGACAGGCTTGGCTACACCTTC. Its translation is CASSPGDRLGYTF.

This clone was counted once. V is TRBV5-1 and J is TRBJ2-3; a possible D gene is TRBD2 (5 bases). The ends were cut back, 0 bases at V and 5 bases at J, with 13 bases in the middle. The CDR3 totals 15 residues. Germline assignment: CDR1 SGHRS and CDR2 YFSETQ. CDR3 protein: CASSLVWGEGDTQYF. The CDR3 DNA sequence: TGCGCCAGCAGCTTGGTATGGGGAGAGGGAGATACGCAGTATTTT.

The chain employs TRBV5-1 and TRBJ2-3, with no clear D. This CDR3 has 16 residues. Germline assignment: CDR1 SGHRS and CDR2 YFSETQ. V gave up 0 bases and J gave up 2 bases, with 13 bases separating them. The CDR3 loop is CASSLAENANTDTQYF. The CDR3 DNA reads TGCGCCAGCAGCTTGGCAGAAAACGCAAACACAGATACGCAGTATTTT.

This clone has a single count. This rearrangement joins TRBV3-1 (or the pseudogene TRBV3-2) to TRBJ1-6, with TRBD1 identical over 7 bases. Germline V gives CDR1 LGHDT, CDR2 YNNKEL (reference sequence). Losses at the gene ends were 0 bases for V and 8 bases for J; bases not matched to a gene: 13. The CDR3 loop spans 18 amino acids. The CDR3 DNA follows: TGTGCCAGCAGCCAAGATCGAGGGGGCGGTATCACATATTCACCCCTCCACTTT. It codes for CASSQDRGGGITYSPLHF.

The V and J genes are TRBV19 and TRBJ1-3, with D possibly matching TRBD1 (5 bases). Germline lookup yields CDR1 LNHDA and CDR2 SQIVND (reference sequence). The CDR3 runs 13 residues. Trimming shortened V by 5 bases and J by 14 bases, and 19 bases separated the two germline ends. CDR3 sequence reads: CASSVQQARGVYF. The CDR3 nucleotides are TGTGCCAGTAGTGTCCAACAGGCCCGGGGGGTATATTTT.

V usage is TRBV7-5 and J usage is TRBJ2-3; the table names TRBD2, a call not compared with the DNA. TRBV7-5 is designated a pseudogene. The CDR3 is made up of 18 amino acids. The CDR3 spells CARSLGRPGLEAQDTQYF. In DNA form, the CDR3 reads TGTGCCAGAAGCCTGGGGCGGCCGGGACTAGAGGCCCAGGATACGCAGTATTTT.

The chain combines TRBV4-1 with TRBJ2-3, with 13 positions matching TRBD2. Germline trimming cut 1 base from V and 4 bases from J; bases unmatched to any gene: 2. Germline CDR1 reads MGHRA; CDR2 reads YSYEKL. CDR3 size: 16 residues. Here the CDR3 DNA reads TGCGCCAGCAGCCAAGCACTAGCGGGGGGGCCAGATACGCAGTATTTT. Protein sequence: CASSQALAGGPDTQYF.

This clone was counted once. The genes are TRBV30 and TRBJ1-5; unclear D gene. The CDR3 covers 13 residues. The germline CDR1 and CDR2 sequences are GTSNPN and SVGIG (reference sequence). Trimming took 2 bases from V and 6 from J, leaving 11 bases between them. CDR3 sequence (DNA): TGTGCCTGGAGTATCGGGTCCGGTCAGCCCCAGCATTTT. This translates into CAWSIGSGQPQHF.

The rearrangement uses TRBV30 and TRBJ1-1; no clear D. Germline values: CDR1 GTSNPN, CDR2 SVGIG (reference sequence). This CDR3 comprises 12 residues. V dropped 0 bases and J dropped 10 bases, with 12 bases sitting between them. CDR3 amino acids: CAWSVRQAGAFF. CDR3 in DNA: TGTGCCTGGAGTGTACGGCAGGCTGGAGCTTTCTTT.

The chain carries TRBV5-1 and TRBJ1-5; D not certain. V was trimmed by 0 bases and J by 1 base, leaving 8 bases between them. The V gene's germline CDR1 is SGHRS and CDR2 YFSETQ. The CDR3 length is 15 residues. The CDR3 region is CASSLDPRSNQPQHF. Written as DNA, the CDR3 is TGCGCCAGCAGCTTGGATCCGAGGAGCAATCAGCCCCAGCATTTT.

The chain carries TRBV29-1 and TRBJ2-3; the match to TRBD2 covers 14 bases. The germline V gene has CDR1 SQVTM and CDR2 ANQGSEA. CDR3 length: 17 residues. The V and J ends lost 4 bases and 0 bases, in that order; junction bases with no gene match: 6. The CDR3: CSVAGTSGGLSTDTQYF. For the CDR3, the DNA is TGCAGCGTTGCGGGGACTAGCGGGGGATTAAGCACAGATACGCAGTATTTT.

This clone was seen just once. The chain recombines TRBV27 with TRBJ1-5; D is ambiguous. The germline V gene has CDR1 MNHEY and CDR2 SMNVEV (reference sequence). The V and J ends lost 3 bases and 7 bases respectively, with 13 bases between them. This CDR3 is built from 14 residues. The DNA for the CDR3 is TGTGCCAGCAGTTTTGATCCGGGTGGCCAGCCCCAGCATTTT. It encodes CASSFDPGGQPQHF.

The rearrangement joins TRBV11-2 to TRBJ1-1; D is unclear. Per germline, CDR1 SGHAT and CDR2 FQNNGV. Trimming shortened V by 0 bases and J by 14 bases, and 16 bases separated the two germline ends. This CDR3 comprises 13 residues. Here the CDR3 reads CASSLDLVGRAFF. Written as DNA, the CDR3 is TGTGCCAGCAGCTTAGATCTCGTGGGCCGCGCGTTCTTT.

The V call is TRBV10-1, the J call TRBJ2-3, with TRBD1 identical over 7 bases. V dropped 4 bases and J dropped 4; count of bases not matched to a gene: 8. The germline V gene has CDR1 WNHNN and CDR2 SYGVQD (reference sequence). The CDR3 spans 15 residues. The CDR3, as DNA: TGCGCCAGCAGTGGGCCGACAGGGTCGGCAGATACGCAGTATTTT. Amino acid sequence: CASSGPTGSADTQYF.

This sequence joins TRBV28 and TRBJ1-5; perhaps TRBD1 as D (5 bases). CDR1 is MDHEN, CDR2 SYDVKM, per germline. Trimming left V 7 bases short and J 4 bases short, with 29 bases between. CDR3 length: 19 amino acids. CDR3 nucleotide sequence: TGTGCCAGCATTGTGGGGGGTGTGCAAGAGGGATCGGGGAATCAGCCCCAGCATTTT. This codes for CASIVGGVQEGSGNQPQHF.

V is TRBV5-1 and J is TRBJ2-2, with D possibly being TRBD1 (5 bases). The V end was cut by 4 bases, the J end by 4 bases, with 11 bases between. CDR3 length: 14 residues. The germline CDR1 and CDR2 sequences are SGHRS and YFSETQ. The CDR3 is CASSLGTGTGELFF. In nucleotides, the CDR3 is TGCGCCAGCAGCCTTGGAACAGGCACCGGGGAGCTGTTTTTT. Looking up the rest from reference TRBV5-1 and TRBJ2-2 gives the full variable domain: KAGVTQTPRYLIKTRGQQVTLSCSPISGHRSVSWYQQTPGQGLQFLFEYFSETQRNKGNFPGRFSGRQFSNSRSEMNVSTLELGDSALYLCASSLGTGTGELFFGEGSRLTVL.

V usage is TRBV24-1 and J usage is TRBJ2-1; no definite D call. Between the trimmed V and J ends, which lost 7 bases and 5 bases, there was a span of 5 bases. CDR3 size: 11 residues. CDR1 is KGHDR and CDR2 is SFDVKD in the germline V gene. The CDR3 DNA reads TGTGCCACCAGACAAGACAATGAGCAGTTCTTC. Translation: CATRQDNEQFF.

The genes are TRBV18 and TRBJ2-5, with D unresolved. V shed 3 bases and J shed 3 bases, with 8 bases lying between them. Germline V CDR1 and CDR2: KGHSH, LQKENI. The CDR3 has 13 residues. The CDR3, as DNA: TGTGCCAGCTCACCCCAACAAGAAGAGACCCAGTACTTC. It yields the protein CASSPQQEETQYF.

V is TRBV6-1 and J is TRBJ2-7, with 7 positions matching TRBD2. This CDR3 has 14 residues. Germline V gene lookup returns CDR1 MNHNS and CDR2 SASEGT. V gave up 3 bases and J gave up 0 bases; unmatched junction bases: 2. In nucleotides, the CDR3 is TGTGCCAGCAGTGAGCAGCGGGACTCCTACGAGCAGTACGTC. Translating it yields CASSEQRDSYEQYV.